The 27 T cell receptor beta chains below were found in one sample sequenced in a study of shared clonotypes between healthy human individuals. The data were produced by immunoSEQ multiplex PCR, yet TCRdb's version contains in-frame clones alone and is incomplete. The sample contains 2 million to 2.5 million clones, 85% to 95% of which appear only once. Sample: naive CD4+ T cells from PBMCs. Subset defined: CD45RA+ positively selected. These receptor sequences come from a man between 18 and 35 years old in good health. Some clones in this sample may be carry-over from other donors' samples.

CDR3: CASSMTGPLYGYTF. The CDR3 coding sequence is TGTGCCAGCAGCATGACAGGGCCCCTCTATGGCTACACCTTC. The rearrangement uses TRBV7-9 and TRBJ1-2, with 7 positions matching TRBD1. Germline CDR1 and CDR2: SEHNR and FQNEAQ (reference sequence). This CDR3 has 14 residues. The V and J ends lost 5 bases and 4 bases, in that order; junction bases with no gene match: 7.

This clone was found a few times. The V and J genes are TRBV2 and TRBJ2-2; no clear D. V dropped 8 bases and J dropped 1 base, with 11 bases sitting between them. This CDR3 is built from 14 residues. The germline CDR1 and CDR2 sequences are SNHLY and FYNNEI. The CDR3 DNA sequence: TGTGCCAGCGTAGGGTTCGGGAACACCGGGGAGCTGTTTTTT. It is translated as CASVGFGNTGELFF.

About this clone: Other DNA sequences within the sample encode an identical CDR3. The rearrangement links TRBV15 to TRBJ1-3, with 7 bases matching TRBD1. The CDR3 consists of 13 residues. V shed 3 bases and J 4 bases; nucleotides not matched to a gene: 0. Germline values: CDR1 LNHNV, CDR2 YYDKDF (reference sequence). CDR3 protein: CATSRDRGNTIYF. In DNA, the CDR3 is TGTGCCACCAGCAGGGACAGGGGAAACACCATATATTTT.

The chain combines TRBV18 with TRBJ2-3, with 8 bases identical to TRBD2. The CDR3 totals 15 residues. The germline CDR1 and CDR2 sequences are KGHSH and LQKENI. J lost 6 bases, V lost 8 bases, and 13 bases had no gene match. The CDR3 bases are TGTGCCAGCCACCACCCCGGGACTAGTACCGATACGCAGTATTTT. Its protein product is CASHHPGTSTDTQYF.

The chain is built from TRBV21-1 and TRBJ2-5; the table gives TRBD2 as D, unverified against the DNA. TRBV21-1 is reported as a pseudogene. CDR3 size: 14 residues. The CDR3 loop reads CASIRGGMRQTQYF. The CDR3 DNA sequence: TGTGCCAGCATCAGGGGAGGGATGAGACAGACCCAGTACTTC.

J is TRBJ2-7 and V is TRBV9, with D possibly called TRBD1 or TRBD2 (5 bases each). The germline gives CDR1 SGDLS, CDR2 YYNGEE. V was cut by 3 bases and J by 3 bases, with 16 bases left in between. CDR3 length: 15 amino acids. The CDR3 loop is CASSAGPTKDYEQYF. In DNA, the CDR3 is TGTGCCAGCAGCGCGGGGCCCACAAAGGACTACGAGCAGTACTTC.

This chain joins TRBV27 and TRBJ1-5; tentatively, D is TRBD1 (6 bases). The ends were cut back, 6 bases at V and 0 bases at J, with 12 bases in the middle. Germline assignment: CDR1 MNHEY and CDR2 SMNVEV (reference sequence). The CDR3 sequence is 15 residues long. The CDR3 loop is CASRLDRLSNQPQHF. CDR3 DNA: TGTGCCAGCAGACTCGACAGGCTTAGCAATCAGCCCCAGCATTTT.

This sequence joins TRBV6-1 and TRBJ1-3; D is possibly TRBD1 (6 bases). CDR3 length equals 16 residues. Germline values: CDR1 MNHNS, CDR2 SASEGT. V gave up 4 bases and J gave up 5 bases, with 18 bases separating them. The DNA of the CDR3 is TGTGCCAGCAGTGCGGACAGTGTAATGCCCCGAAACACCATATATTTT. Its protein is CASSADSVMPRNTIYF.

The chain couples TRBV18 to TRBJ1-1; 7 nucleotides agree with TRBD1. Germline V CDR1 and CDR2: KGHSH, LQKENI. This CDR3 is 15 amino acids long. V dropped 3 bases and J dropped 4; count of bases not matched to a gene: 8. The CDR3 DNA is TGTGCCAGCTCACCCCGACAGGGTGGGGCCACTGAAGCTTTCTTT. It translates to CASSPRQGGATEAFF. Drawing the rest from reference TRBV18 and TRBJ1-1, the complete variable domain is NAGVMQNPRHLVRRRGQEARLRCSPMKGHSHVYWYRQLPEEGLKFMVYLQKENIIDESGMPKERFSAEFPKEGPSILRIQQVVRGDSAAYFCASSPRQGGATEAFFGQGTRLTVV.

Here the CDR3 reads CASSLVGWADTQYF. The CDR3 coding sequence is TGTGCCAGCAGCTTAGTGGGGTGGGCAGATACGCAGTATTTT. This chain connects TRBV11-2 to TRBJ2-3; D ambiguous. The CDR3 runs 14 residues. Deletions cut 1 base from V and 4 bases from J, with 9 bases between. Per germline, CDR1 SGHAT and CDR2 FQNNGV.

This chain connects TRBV6-5 to TRBJ2-1; D possibly corresponds to TRBD2 (6 bases). Germline V CDR1 and CDR2: MNHEY, SVGAGI. The V end was cut by 10 bases, the J end by 6 bases, with 19 bases between. The CDR3 is 14 amino acids. The CDR3 reads CATKNGEAPNEQFF. CDR3 nucleotide sequence: TGTGCCACAAAGAATGGGGAGGCCCCCAATGAGCAGTTCTTC.

The chain is built from TRBV21-1 and TRBJ1-5; the table's D gene call, TRBD1, was not cross checked with the DNA. TRBV21-1 is labeled a pseudogene. The length of the CDR3 is 16 residues. The DNA of the CDR3 is TGTGCCAGCAGCAAAGAGGTGCAGGTTTTTCATCAGCCCCAGCATTTT. It specifies CASSKEVQVFHQPQHF.

The rearrangement uses TRBV18 and TRBJ1-5; 7 bases match TRBD1. Germline V gives CDR1 KGHSH, CDR2 LQKENI. The CDR3 loop spans 14 amino acids. V gave up 4 bases and J gave up 7 bases; unmatched junction bases: 7. The CDR3 region is CASSHDRAGQPQHF. The CDR3 region has the DNA TGTGCCAGCTCACATGACAGGGCGGGGCAGCCCCAGCATTTT.

DNA for the CDR3: TGCGCCAGCAGCCACCCGCGGGGCAACAGCAATCAGCCCCAGCATTTT. Protein: CASSHPRGNSNQPQHF. This rearrangement joins TRBV4-1 to TRBJ1-5, with D possibly matching TRBD1 (5 bases). The CDR3 is made up of 16 amino acids. The V end was cut by 3 bases, the J end by 1 base, with 13 bases between. Looked up from germline, CDR1 is MGHRA and CDR2 is YSYEKL.

Turning to this clone: This specimen includes other DNA sequences encoding the same CDR3. The rearrangement joins TRBV5-6 to TRBJ1-2; the D is unclear. CDR3 length: 12 amino acids. The V end was cut by 1 base, the J end by 5 bases, with 6 bases between. Germline V gene lookup returns CDR1 SGHDT and CDR2 YYEEEE. CDR3 coding DNA: TGTGCCAGCAGCTTGTCGGGGTATGGCTACACCTTC. It translates to CASSLSGYGYTF.

The CDR3, as DNA: TGCAGTGCGGGGGACAGGGGTGAGCAGTTCTTC. Translation gives CSAGDRGEQFF. The chain joins TRBV20-1 to TRBJ2-1; 10 bases match TRBD1. The junction had 2 bases not matched to a gene; V was cut back by 6 bases and J by 9 bases. The germline V gene has CDR1 DFQATT and CDR2 SNEGSKA (reference sequence). The CDR3 loop spans 11 amino acids.

The chain joins TRBV9 to TRBJ2-6; D ambiguous. The CDR3 covers 17 residues. Germline V CDR1 and CDR2: SGDLS, YYNGEE. Trimming stripped 4 bases from V and 0 bases from J, with 14 bases between. The CDR3 DNA reads TGTGCCAGCAGCCCTCCTAGGTGGAGCTCTGGGGCCAACGTCCTGACTTTC. It is translated as CASSPPRWSSGANVLTF.

Note on this clone: This sample also contains other DNA sequences that code for the same CDR3. This chain joins TRBV5-4 and TRBJ2-3; possibly TRBD2 for D (6 bases). The CDR3 spans 15 residues. Germline CDR1 SGHNT, CDR2 YYREEE (reference sequence). V lost 0 bases and J 1 base, leaving 9 bases between the germline ends. CDR3 sequence reads: CASSLGGARTDTQYF. DNA of the CDR3: TGTGCCAGCAGCTTGGGCGGGGCTCGCACAGATACGCAGTATTTT.

This clone was found once. The V and J genes are TRBV5-1 and TRBJ2-5; unclear D gene. The germline CDR1 and CDR2 sequences are SGHRS and YFSETQ. V was clipped by 0 bases and J by 5 bases, with 11 bases between them. CDR3 length: 14 residues. The CDR3 bases are TGCGCCAGCAGCTTGGCCCCTAGTGTCGAGACCCAGTACTTC. Protein product: CASSLAPSVETQYF. Looking up the rest from reference TRBV5-1 and TRBJ2-5 gives the full variable domain: KAGVTQTPRYLIKTRGQQVTLSCSPISGHRSVSWYQQTPGQGLQFLFEYFSETQRNKGNFPGRFSGRQFSNSRSEMNVSTLELGDSALYLCASSLAPSVETQYFGPGTRLLVL.

On this clone: Other nucleotide sequences in the sample specify the same CDR3. This chain connects TRBV28 to TRBJ1-1; no clear D. Trimming removed 3 bases at V and 0 bases at J, with 5 bases between. Looked up from germline, CDR1 is MDHEN and CDR2 is SYDVKM. The CDR3 length is 13 residues. The CDR3 bases are TGTGCCAGCAGTTTGGTCATGAACACTGAAGCTTTCTTT. Translation: CASSLVMNTEAFF.

V usage is TRBV5-1 and J usage is TRBJ2-7; 8 bases line up with TRBD2. The CDR3 contains 14 residues. The trim removed 5 bases at V and 2 bases at J, leaving 6 bases unmatched. In germline, CDR1 is SGHRS, CDR2 YFSETQ. Here the CDR3 reads CASRTGGTTYEQYF. In DNA form, the CDR3 reads TGCGCCAGCAGAACGGGGGGGACCACCTACGAGCAGTACTTC.

The rearrangement uses TRBV2 and TRBJ2-3; possibly TRBD2 for D (6 bases). CDR1 is SNHLY, CDR2 FYNNEI, per germline. CDR3 size: 15 residues. Trimming shortened V by 10 bases and J by 2 bases, and 19 bases separated the two germline ends. This chain's CDR3 is CAITRRGGDTDTQYF. CDR3 DNA sequence: TGTGCCATCACACGGAGAGGCGGGGACACAGATACGCAGTATTTT.

The chain combines TRBV21-1 with TRBJ2-1; whether TRBD2, the table's D call, matches the DNA was not checked. TRBV21-1 is recorded as a pseudogene. This CDR3 is 15 amino acids long. CDR3 protein: CASSPRAGLNNEQFF. CDR3 DNA sequence: TGTGCCAGCAGCCCCAGAGCGGGTCTAAACAATGAGCAGTTCTTC.

This clone was counted a single time. The rearrangement joins TRBV7-7 to TRBJ2-5, with D possibly matching TRBD2 (7 bases). The CDR3 runs 14 residues. Between the trimmed V and J ends, which lost 5 bases and 4 bases, there was a span of 14 bases. Germline V gene data show CDR1 as SSHAT and CDR2 as FNYEAQ (reference sequence). The DNA of the CDR3 is TGTGCCAGCAGCGACTGGGGAGGGGGAGAGACCCAGTACTTC. Its translation: CASSDWGGGETQYF. Complete variable domain (other parts from reference TRBV7-7 and TRBJ2-5): GAGVSQSPRYKVTKRGQDVTLRCDPISSHATLYWYQQALGQGPEFLTYFNYEAQPDKSGLPSDRFSAERPEGSISTLTIQRTEQRDSAMYRCASSDWGGGETQYFGPGTRLLVL.

V usage is TRBV28 and J usage is TRBJ2-5; 7 bases fit TRBD2. The germline gives CDR1 MDHEN, CDR2 SYDVKM. Trimming cost V 2 bases and J 7 bases; bases outside gene matches: 1. The CDR3 consists of 12 residues. The CDR3 coding sequence is TGTGCCAGCAGTTTAGGGGGGGGGACCCAGTACTTC. Translated, it gives CASSLGGGTQYF.

CDR3 region: CASRGGRPDYEQYF. Here the CDR3 DNA reads TGTGCCAGCAGGGGTGGACGGCCCGACTACGAGCAGTACTTC. The genes are TRBV25-1 and TRBJ2-7; no reliable D call. Germline-derived CDR1 and CDR2 are MGHDK and SYGVNS. Trimming took 6 bases from V and 3 from J, leaving 15 bases between them. The CDR3 contains 14 residues.

The genes are TRBV19 and TRBJ2-7; 9 bases map to TRBD1. The CDR3 length is 17 residues. The ends lost 1 base at V and 5 bases at J; junction bases unmatched: 12. Germline-derived CDR1 and CDR2 are LNHDA and SQIVND (reference sequence). CDR3 in DNA: TGTGCCAGTAGTATAGCCCGACCCGGGACAGGGTTTGACGAGCAGTACTTC. This translates into CASSIARPGTGFDEQYF.